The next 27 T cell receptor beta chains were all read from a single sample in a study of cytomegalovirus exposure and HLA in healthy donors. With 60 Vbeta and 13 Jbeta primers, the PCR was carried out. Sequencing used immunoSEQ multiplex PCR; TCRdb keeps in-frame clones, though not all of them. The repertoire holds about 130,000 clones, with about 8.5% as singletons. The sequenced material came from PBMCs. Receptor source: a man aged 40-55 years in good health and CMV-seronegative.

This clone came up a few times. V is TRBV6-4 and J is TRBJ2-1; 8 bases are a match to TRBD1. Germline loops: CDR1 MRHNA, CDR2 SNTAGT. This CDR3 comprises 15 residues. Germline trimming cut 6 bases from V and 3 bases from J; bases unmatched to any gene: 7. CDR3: CASRETGANYNEQFF. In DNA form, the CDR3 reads TGTGCCAGCAGGGAGACAGGGGCGAACTACAATGAGCAGTTCTTC.

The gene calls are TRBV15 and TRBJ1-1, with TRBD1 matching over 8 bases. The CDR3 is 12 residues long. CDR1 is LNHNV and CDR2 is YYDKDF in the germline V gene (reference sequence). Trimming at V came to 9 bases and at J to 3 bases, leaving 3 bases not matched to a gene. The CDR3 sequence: CATTGVDTEAFF. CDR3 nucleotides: TGTGCCACGACAGGGGTGGACACTGAAGCTTTCTTT.

The CDR3 is CASSIGQVMNTEAFF. Here the CDR3 DNA reads TGTGCCAGTAGTATAGGGCAAGTAATGAACACTGAAGCTTTCTTT. The chain links TRBV19 to TRBJ1-1; D is undetermined. Per germline, CDR1 LNHDA and CDR2 SQIVND (reference sequence). Trimming shortened V by 1 base and J by 0 bases, and 9 bases separated the two germline ends. The CDR3 runs to 15 residues.

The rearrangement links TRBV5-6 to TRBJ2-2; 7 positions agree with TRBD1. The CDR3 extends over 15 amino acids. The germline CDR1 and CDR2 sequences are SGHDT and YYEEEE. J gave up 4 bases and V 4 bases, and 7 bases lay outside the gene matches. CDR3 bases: TGTGCCAGCAGCCAGCTTTCAGGGGGCACCGGGGAGCTGTTTTTT. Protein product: CASSQLSGGTGELFF.

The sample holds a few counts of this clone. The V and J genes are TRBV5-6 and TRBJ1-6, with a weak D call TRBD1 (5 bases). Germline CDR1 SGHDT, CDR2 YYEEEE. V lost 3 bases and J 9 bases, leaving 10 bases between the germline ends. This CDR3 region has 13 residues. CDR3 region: CASSYLGGSPLHF. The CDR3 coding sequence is TGTGCCAGCAGCTATCTCGGGGGTTCACCCCTCCACTTT.

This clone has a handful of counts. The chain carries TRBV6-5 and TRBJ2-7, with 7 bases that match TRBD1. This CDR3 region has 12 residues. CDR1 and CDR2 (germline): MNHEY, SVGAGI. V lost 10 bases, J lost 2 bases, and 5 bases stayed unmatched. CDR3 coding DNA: TGTGCCACTGGACAGGTACCCTACGAGCAGTACTTC. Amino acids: CATGQVPYEQYF.

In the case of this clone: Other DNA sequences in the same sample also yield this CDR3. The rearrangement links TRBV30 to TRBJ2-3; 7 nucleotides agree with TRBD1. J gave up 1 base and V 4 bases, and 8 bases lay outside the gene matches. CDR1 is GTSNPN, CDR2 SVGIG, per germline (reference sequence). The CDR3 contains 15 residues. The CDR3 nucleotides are TGTGCCTGGAATCCGGGGCAGGGGGGCACAGATACGCAGTATTTT. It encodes CAWNPGQGGTDTQYF.

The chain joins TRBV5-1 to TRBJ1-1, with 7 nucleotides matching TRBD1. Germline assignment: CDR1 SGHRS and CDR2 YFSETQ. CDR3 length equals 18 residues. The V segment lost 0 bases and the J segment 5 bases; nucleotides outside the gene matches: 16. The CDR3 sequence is CASSLGRGGNRGRTEAFF. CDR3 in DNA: TGCGCCAGCAGCTTGGGGCGGGGTGGAAACAGGGGAAGAACTGAAGCTTTCTTT.

The CDR3 nucleotides are TGTGCCAGCAGCCCCCACCGGGGGTGGGGGGAGACCCAGTACTTC. Translated: CASSPHRGWGETQYF. This sequence joins TRBV9 and TRBJ2-5; TRBD2 is a possible D gene (6 bases). Germline values: CDR1 SGDLS, CDR2 YYNGEE. Trimming pared 4 bases from V and 5 bases from J, leaving 18 bases between. CDR3 length: 15 amino acids.

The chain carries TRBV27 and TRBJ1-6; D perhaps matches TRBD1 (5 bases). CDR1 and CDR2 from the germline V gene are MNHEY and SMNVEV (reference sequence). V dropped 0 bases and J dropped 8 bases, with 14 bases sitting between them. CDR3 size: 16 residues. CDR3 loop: CASSLSSGGGDSPLHF. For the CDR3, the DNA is TGTGCCAGCAGTTTATCGTCCGGGGGGGGAGATTCACCCCTCCACTTT.

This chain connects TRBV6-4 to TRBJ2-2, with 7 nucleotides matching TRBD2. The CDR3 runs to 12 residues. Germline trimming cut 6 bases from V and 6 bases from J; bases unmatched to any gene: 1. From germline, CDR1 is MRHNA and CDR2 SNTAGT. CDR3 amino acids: CASSGLAGELFF. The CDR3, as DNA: TGTGCCAGCAGCGGACTAGCCGGGGAGCTGTTTTTT.

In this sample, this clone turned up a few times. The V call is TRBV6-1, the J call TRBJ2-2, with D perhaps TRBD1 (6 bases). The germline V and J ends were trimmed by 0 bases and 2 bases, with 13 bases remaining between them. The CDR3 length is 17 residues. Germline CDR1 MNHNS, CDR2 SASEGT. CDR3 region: CASSEAVDRSNTGELFF. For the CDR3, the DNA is TGTGCCAGCAGTGAAGCAGTGGACAGATCTAACACCGGGGAGCTGTTTTTT.

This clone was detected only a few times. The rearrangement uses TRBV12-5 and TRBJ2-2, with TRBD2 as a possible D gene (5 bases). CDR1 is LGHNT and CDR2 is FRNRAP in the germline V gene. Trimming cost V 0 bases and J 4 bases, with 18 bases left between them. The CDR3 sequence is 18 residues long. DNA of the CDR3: TGTGCTAGTGGTTTGGTGTCAAATGTAGGAGGAGGCACCGGGGAGCTGTTTTTT. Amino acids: CASGLVSNVGGGTGELFF.

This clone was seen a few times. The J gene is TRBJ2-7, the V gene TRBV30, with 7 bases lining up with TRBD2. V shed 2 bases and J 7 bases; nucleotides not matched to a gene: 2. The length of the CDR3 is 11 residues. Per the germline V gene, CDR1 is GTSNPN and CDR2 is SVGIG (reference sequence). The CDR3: CAWSTGGEQYF. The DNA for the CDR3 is TGTGCCTGGAGTACGGGGGGTGAGCAGTACTTC.

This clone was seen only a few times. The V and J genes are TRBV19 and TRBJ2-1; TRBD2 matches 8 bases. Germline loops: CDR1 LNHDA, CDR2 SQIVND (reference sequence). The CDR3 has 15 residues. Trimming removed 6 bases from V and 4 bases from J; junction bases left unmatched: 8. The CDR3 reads CASSRGGLRYNEQFF. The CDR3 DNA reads TGTGCCAGTAGCCGCGGGGGGTTAAGGTACAATGAGCAGTTCTTC. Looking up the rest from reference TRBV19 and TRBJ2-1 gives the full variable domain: DGGITQSPKYLFRKEGQNVTLSCEQNLNHDAMYWYRQDPGQGLRLIYYSQIVNDFQKGDIAEGYSVSREKKESFPLTVTSAQKNPTAFYLCASSRGGLRYNEQFFGPGTRLTVL.

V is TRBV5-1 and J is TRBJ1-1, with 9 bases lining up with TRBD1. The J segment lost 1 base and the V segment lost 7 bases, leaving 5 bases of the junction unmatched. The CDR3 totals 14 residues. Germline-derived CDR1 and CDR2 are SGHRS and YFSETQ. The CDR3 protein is CASGPGQGNTEAFF. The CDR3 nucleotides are TGCGCCAGCGGGCCGGGACAGGGGAACACTGAAGCTTTCTTT.

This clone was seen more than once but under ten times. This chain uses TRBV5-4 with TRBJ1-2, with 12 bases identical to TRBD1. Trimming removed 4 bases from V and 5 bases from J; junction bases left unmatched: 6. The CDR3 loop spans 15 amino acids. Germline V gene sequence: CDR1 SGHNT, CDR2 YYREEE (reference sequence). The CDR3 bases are TGTGCCAGCAGCGGGGACAGGGGGCTAAGATATGGCTACACCTTC. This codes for CASSGDRGLRYGYTF.

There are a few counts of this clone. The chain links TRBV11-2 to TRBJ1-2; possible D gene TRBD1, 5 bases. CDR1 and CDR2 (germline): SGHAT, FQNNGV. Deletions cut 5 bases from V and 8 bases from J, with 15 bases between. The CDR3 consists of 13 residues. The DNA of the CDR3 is TGTGCCAGCAGCCCCCTGACAGTGGTGGGCTACACCTTC. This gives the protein CASSPLTVVGYTF.

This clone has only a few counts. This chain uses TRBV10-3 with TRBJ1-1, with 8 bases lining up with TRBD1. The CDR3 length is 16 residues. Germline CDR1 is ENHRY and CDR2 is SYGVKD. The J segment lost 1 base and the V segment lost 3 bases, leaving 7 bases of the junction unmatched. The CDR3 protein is CAISDGQGAKNTEAFF. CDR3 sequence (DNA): TGTGCCATCAGTGACGGGCAGGGGGCGAAGAACACTGAAGCTTTCTTT.

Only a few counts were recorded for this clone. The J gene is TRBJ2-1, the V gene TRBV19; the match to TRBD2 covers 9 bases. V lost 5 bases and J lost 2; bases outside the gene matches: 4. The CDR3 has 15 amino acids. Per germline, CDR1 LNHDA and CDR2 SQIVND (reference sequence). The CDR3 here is CASSVAGVTYNEQFF. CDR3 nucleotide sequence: TGTGCCAGTAGTGTAGCGGGGGTGACCTACAATGAGCAGTTCTTC.

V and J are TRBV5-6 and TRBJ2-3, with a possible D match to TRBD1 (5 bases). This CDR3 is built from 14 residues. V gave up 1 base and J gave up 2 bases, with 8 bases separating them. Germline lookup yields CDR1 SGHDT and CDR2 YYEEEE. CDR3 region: CASSLPGFTDTQYF. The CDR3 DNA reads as TGTGCCAGCAGCTTGCCAGGGTTCACAGATACGCAGTATTTT.

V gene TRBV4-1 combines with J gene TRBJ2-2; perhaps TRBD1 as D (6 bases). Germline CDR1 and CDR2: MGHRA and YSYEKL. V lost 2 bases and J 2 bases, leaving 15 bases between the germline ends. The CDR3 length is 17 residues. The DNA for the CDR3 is TGCGCCAGCAGCCAATACTACCCGGACAGAAACACCGGGGAGCTGTTTTTT. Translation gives CASSQYYPDRNTGELFF.

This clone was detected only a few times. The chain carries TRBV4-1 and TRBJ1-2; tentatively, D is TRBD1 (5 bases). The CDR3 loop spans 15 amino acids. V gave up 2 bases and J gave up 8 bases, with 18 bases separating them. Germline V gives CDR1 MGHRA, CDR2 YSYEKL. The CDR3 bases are TGCGCCAGCAGCCAATTTGCTCAGGGTGAGAAGGGCTACACCTTC. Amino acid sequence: CASSQFAQGEKGYTF.

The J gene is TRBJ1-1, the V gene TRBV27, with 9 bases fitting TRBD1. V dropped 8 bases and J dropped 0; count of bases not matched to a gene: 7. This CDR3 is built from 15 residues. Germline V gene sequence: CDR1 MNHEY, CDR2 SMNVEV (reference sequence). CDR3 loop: CASWDRATLNTEAFF. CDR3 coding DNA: TGTGCCAGCTGGGACAGGGCAACGTTGAACACTGAAGCTTTCTTT.

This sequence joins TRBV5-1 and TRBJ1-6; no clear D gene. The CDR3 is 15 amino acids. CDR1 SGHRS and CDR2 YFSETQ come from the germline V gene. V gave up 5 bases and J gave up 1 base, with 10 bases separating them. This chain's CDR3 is CASSASESYNSPLHF. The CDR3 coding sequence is TGCGCCAGCAGTGCCAGCGAGTCCTATAATTCACCCCTCCACTTT. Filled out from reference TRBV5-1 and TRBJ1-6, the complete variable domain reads KAGVTQTPRYLIKTRGQQVTLSCSPISGHRSVSWYQQTPGQGLQFLFEYFSETQRNKGNFPGRFSGRQFSNSRSEMNVSTLELGDSALYLCASSASESYNSPLHFGNGTRLTVT.

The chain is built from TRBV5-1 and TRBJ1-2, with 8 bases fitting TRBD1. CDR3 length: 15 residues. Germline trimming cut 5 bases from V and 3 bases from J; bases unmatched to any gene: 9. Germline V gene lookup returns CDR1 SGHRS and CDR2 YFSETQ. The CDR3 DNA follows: TGCGCCAGCAGGGGGGGACAGGATATTGACTATGGCTACACCTTC. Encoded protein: CASRGGQDIDYGYTF. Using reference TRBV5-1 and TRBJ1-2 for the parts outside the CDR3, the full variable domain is KAGVTQTPRYLIKTRGQQVTLSCSPISGHRSVSWYQQTPGQGLQFLFEYFSETQRNKGNFPGRFSGRQFSNSRSEMNVSTLELGDSALYLCASRGGQDIDYGYTFGSGTRLTVV.

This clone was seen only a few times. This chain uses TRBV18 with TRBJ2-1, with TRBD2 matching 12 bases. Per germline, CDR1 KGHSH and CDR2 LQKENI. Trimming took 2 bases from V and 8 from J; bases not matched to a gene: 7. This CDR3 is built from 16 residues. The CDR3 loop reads CASSPTLAGGMDEQFF. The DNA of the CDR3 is TGTGCCAGCTCACCAACGCTAGCGGGGGGGATGGATGAGCAGTTCTTC.